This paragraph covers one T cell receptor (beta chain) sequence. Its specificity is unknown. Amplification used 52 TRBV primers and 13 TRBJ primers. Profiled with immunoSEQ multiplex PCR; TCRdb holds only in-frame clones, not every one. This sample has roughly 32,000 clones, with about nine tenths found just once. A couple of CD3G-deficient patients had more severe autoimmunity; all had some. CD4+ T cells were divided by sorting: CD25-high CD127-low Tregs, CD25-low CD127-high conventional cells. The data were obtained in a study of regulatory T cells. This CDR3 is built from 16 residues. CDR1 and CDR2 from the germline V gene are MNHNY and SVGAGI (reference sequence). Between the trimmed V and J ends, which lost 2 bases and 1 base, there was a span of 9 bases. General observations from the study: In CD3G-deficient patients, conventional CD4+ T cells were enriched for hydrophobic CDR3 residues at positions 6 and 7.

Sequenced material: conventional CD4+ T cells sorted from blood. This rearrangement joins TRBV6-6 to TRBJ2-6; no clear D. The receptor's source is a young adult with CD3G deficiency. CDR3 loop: CASSYGPDSGANVLTF. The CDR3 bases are TGTGCCAGCAGTTACGGCCCGGATTCTGGGGCCAACGTCCTGACTTTC.